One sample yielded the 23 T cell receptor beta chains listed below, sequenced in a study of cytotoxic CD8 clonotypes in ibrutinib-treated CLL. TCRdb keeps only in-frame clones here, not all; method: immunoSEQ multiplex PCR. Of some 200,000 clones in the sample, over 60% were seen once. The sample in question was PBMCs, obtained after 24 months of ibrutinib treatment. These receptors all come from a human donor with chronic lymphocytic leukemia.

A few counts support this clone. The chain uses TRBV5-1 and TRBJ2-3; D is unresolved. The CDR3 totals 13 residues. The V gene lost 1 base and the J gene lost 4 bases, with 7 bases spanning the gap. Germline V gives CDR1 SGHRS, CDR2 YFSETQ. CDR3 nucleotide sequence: TGCGCCAGCAGCTTGTCTTACTCAGATACGCAGTATTTT. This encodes CASSLSYSDTQYF.

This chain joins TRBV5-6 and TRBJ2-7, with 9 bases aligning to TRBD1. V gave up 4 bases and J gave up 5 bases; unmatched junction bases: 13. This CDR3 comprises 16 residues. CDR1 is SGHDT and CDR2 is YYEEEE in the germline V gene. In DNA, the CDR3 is TGTGCCAGCAGCAGGGCCGGGACAGGGTCGACCGACGAGCAGTACTTC. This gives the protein CASSRAGTGSTDEQYF. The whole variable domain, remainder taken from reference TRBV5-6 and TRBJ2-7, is DAGVTQSPTHLIKTRGQQVTLRCSPKSGHDTVSWYQQALGQGPQFIFQYYEEEERQRGNFPDRFSGHQFPNYSSELNVNALLLGDSALYLCASSRAGTGSTDEQYFGPGTRLTVT.

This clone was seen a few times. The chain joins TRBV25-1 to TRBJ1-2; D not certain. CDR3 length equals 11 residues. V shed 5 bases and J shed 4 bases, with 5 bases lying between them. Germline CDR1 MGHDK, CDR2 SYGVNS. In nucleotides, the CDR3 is TGTGCCAGCAGTAACGGCTATGGCTACACCTTC. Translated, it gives CASSNGYGYTF.

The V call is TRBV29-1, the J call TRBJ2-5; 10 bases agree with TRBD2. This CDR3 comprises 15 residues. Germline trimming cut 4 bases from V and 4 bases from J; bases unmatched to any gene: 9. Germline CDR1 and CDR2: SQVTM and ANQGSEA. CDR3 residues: CSVVGLAGGGETQYF. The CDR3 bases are TGCAGCGTTGTAGGTTTAGCGGGAGGAGGAGAGACCCAGTACTTC.

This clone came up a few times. CDR3 loop: CASSQDPETQYF. DNA for the CDR3: TGTGCCAGCAGCCAAGACCCAGAGACCCAGTACTTC. The chain is built from TRBV14 and TRBJ2-5; the D is unclear. The V gene lost 0 bases and the J gene lost 4 bases, with 3 bases spanning the gap. Germline V gene sequence: CDR1 SGHDN, CDR2 FVKESK. CDR3 length equals 12 residues. Supplemented by reference TRBV14 and TRBJ2-5, the full variable domain reads EAGVTQFPSHSVIEKGQTVTLRCDPISGHDNLYWYRRVMGKEIKFLLHFVKESKQDESGMPNNRFLAERTGGTYSTLKVQPAELEDSGVYFCASSQDPETQYFGPGTRLLVL.

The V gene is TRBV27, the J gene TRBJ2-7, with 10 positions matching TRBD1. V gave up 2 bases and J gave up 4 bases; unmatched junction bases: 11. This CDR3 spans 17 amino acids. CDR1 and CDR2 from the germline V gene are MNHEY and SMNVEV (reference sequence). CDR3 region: CASSLRARQGARYEQYF. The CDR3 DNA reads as TGTGCCAGCAGTTTAAGGGCCCGACAGGGGGCGAGGTACGAGCAGTACTTC.

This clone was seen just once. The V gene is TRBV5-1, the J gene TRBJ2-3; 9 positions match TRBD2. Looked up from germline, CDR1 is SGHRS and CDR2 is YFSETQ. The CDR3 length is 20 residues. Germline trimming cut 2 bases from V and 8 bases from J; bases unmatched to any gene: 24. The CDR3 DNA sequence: TGCGCCAGCAGCTTAAGAGGGGTAGCGGGAGTTATGGGGGCACAGACTACGCAGTATTTT. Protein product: CASSLRGVAGVMGAQTTQYF.

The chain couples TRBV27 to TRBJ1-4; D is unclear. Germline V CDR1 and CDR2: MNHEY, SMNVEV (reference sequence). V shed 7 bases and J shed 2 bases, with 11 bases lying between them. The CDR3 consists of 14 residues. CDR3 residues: CASTEGATNEKLFF. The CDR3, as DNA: TGTGCCAGCACTGAGGGCGCGACTAATGAAAAACTGTTTTTT.

CDR3 sequence (DNA): TGTGCCACCAGCAGGGACCTACACCCTGGGATATTGGGTGGCTACACCTTC. Protein product: CATSRDLHPGILGGYTF. The V gene is TRBV15, the J gene TRBJ1-2; D unresolved. This CDR3 is built from 17 residues. Germline values: CDR1 LNHNV, CDR2 YYDKDF (reference sequence). The V and J ends lost 3 bases and 7 bases respectively, with 24 bases between them.

CDR3 amino acids: CASGLGEVVYEQYF. DNA of the CDR3: TGTGCCAGCGGATTAGGGGAGGTGGTATACGAGCAGTACTTC. The chain is built from TRBV28 and TRBJ2-7; D may be TRBD2 (6 bases). The CDR3 is 14 residues long. Trimming shortened V by 8 bases and J by 4 bases, and 18 bases separated the two germline ends. Germline lookup yields CDR1 MDHEN and CDR2 SYDVKM. The full variable domain, rest sourced from reference TRBV28 and TRBJ2-7, is DVKVTQSSRYLVKRTGEKVFLECVQDMDHENMFWYRQDPGLGLRLIYFSYDVKMKEKGDIPEGYSVSREKKERFSLILESASTNQTSMYLCASGLGEVVYEQYFGPGTRLTVT.

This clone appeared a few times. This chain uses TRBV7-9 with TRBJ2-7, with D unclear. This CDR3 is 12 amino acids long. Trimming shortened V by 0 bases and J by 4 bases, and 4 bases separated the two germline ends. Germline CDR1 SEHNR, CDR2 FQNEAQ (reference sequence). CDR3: CASSLALYEQYF. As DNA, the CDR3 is TGTGCCAGCAGCTTAGCATTATACGAGCAGTACTTC. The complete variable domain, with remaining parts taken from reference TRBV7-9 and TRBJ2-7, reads DTGVSQNPRHKITKRGQNVTFRCDPISEHNRLYWYRQTLGQGPEFLTYFQNEAQLEKSRLLSDRFSAERPKGSFSTLEIQRTEQGDSAMYLCASSLALYEQYFGPGTRLTVT.

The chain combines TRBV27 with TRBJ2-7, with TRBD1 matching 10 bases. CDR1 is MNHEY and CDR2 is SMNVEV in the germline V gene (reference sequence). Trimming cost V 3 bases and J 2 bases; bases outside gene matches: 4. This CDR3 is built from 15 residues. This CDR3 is CASSFSGTGAYEQYF. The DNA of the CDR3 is TGTGCCAGCAGTTTTTCCGGGACAGGGGCCTACGAGCAGTACTTC.

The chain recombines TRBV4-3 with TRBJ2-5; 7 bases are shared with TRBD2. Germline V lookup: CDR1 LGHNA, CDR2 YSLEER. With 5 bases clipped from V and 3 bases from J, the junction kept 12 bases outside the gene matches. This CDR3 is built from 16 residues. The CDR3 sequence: CASSKGRGAGEETQYF. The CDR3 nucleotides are TGCGCCAGCAGCAAGGGGCGGGGTGCGGGAGAAGAGACCCAGTACTTC.

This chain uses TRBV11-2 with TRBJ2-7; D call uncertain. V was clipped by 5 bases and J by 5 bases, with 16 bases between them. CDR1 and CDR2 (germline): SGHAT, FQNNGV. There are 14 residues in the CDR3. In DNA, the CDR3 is TGTGCCAGCAGCAAGTGGAACTTATTCCACGAGCAGTACTTC. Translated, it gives CASSKWNLFHEQYF.

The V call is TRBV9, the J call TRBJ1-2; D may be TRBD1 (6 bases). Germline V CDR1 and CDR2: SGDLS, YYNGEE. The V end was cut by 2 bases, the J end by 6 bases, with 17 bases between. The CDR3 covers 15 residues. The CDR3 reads CASSVGQYPTDGYTF. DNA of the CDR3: TGTGCCAGCAGCGTCGGACAGTACCCTACGGATGGCTACACCTTC.

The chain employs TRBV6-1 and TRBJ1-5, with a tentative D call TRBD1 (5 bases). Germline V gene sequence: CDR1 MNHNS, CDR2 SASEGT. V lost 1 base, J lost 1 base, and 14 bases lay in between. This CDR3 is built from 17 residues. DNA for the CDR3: TGTGCCAGCAGTGAAGTAGGGGTAGCGGGAAGCAATCAGCCCCAGCATTTT. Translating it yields CASSEVGVAGSNQPQHF.

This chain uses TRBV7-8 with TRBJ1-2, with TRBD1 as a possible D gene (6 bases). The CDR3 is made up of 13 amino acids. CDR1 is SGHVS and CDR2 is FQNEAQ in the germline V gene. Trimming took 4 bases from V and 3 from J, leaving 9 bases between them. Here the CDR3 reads CASSSGTYYGYTF. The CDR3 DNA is TGTGCCAGCAGCTCCGGGACATACTATGGCTACACCTTC.

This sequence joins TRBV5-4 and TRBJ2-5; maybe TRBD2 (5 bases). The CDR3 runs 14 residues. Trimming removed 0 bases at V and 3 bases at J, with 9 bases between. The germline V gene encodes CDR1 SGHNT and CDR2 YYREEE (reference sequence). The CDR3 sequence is CASSLEGAKETQYF. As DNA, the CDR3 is TGTGCCAGCAGCTTGGAGGGAGCCAAAGAGACCCAGTACTTC.

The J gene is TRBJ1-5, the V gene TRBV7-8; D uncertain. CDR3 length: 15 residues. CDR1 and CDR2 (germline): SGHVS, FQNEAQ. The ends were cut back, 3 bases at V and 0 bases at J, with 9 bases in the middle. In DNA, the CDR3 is TGTGCCAGCAGCTTGGATAGGGTTAGCAATCAGCCCCAGCATTTT. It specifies CASSLDRVSNQPQHF.

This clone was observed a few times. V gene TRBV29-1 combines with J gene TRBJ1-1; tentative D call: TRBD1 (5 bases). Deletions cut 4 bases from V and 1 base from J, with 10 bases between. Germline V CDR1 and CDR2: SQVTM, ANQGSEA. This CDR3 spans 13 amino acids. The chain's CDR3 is CSVASGGNTEAFF. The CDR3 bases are TGCAGCGTTGCGTCCGGGGGGAACACTGAAGCTTTCTTT. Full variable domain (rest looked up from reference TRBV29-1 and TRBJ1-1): SAVISQKPSRDICQRGTSLTIQCQVDSQVTMMFWYRQQPGQSLTLIATANQGSEATYESGFVIDKFPISRPNLTFSTLTVSNMSPEDSSIYLCSVASGGNTEAFFGQGTRLTVV.

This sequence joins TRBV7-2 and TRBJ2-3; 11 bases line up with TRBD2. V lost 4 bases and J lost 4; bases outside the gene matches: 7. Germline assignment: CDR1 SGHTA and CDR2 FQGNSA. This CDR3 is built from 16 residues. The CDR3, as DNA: TGTGCCAGCAGCTCCCTCCCGACTAGCGGGGCAGATACGCAGTATTTT. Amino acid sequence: CASSSLPTSGADTQYF.

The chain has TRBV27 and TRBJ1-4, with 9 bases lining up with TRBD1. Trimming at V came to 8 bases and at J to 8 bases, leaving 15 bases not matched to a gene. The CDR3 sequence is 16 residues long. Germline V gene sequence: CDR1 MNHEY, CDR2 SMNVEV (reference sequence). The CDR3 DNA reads TGTGCCAGCCGGAGCCTGTGGGACAGGGAGCCAGAAAAACTGTTTTTT. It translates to CASRSLWDREPEKLFF.

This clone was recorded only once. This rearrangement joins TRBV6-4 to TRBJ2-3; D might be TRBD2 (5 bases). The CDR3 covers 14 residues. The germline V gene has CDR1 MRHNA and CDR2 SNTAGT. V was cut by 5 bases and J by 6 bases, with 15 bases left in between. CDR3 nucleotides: TGTGCCAGCAGTAGCGAAGCGGCCTCCGATACGCAGTATTTT. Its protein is CASSSEAASDTQYF.